A selection of T cell receptor beta chains follows, all from one sample in a study of CD8 T cells in ankylosing spondylitis. In TCRdb, the 5' RACE reads were re-called with MiXCR into one record per CDR3 protein. The table lists 330,000 or so distinct CDR3 sequences, under 8.5% of them singletons. The specimen was blood, either unsorted or a sorted T cell fraction (not recorded which). The receptors were gathered from a male donor with ankylosing spondylitis. Each CDR3 is given with its conserved first and last residue. The D gene is left open where the match is weak. Clone size is not always given. Where it is, it says once, few, many or a class for expanded clones.

D,V,J,size,CDR3,DNA
TRBD2,TRBV4-1,TRBJ2-1,few,CASSLERDSSMDEQFF,TGCGCCAGCAGCTTAGAGCGGGATTCCTCGATGGATGAGCAGTTCTTC
TRBD2,TRBV12-3/TRBV12-4,TRBJ2-2,few,CASTHPWREEFGELFF,TGTGCCAGCACCCACCCGTGGCGGGAGGAATTCGGGGAGCTGTTTTTT
TRBD1,TRBV12-3/TRBV12-4,TRBJ2-7,many,CASSWTGGYEQYF,TGTGCCAGCAGTTGGACAGGGGGCTACGAGCAGTACTTC
-,TRBV12-3/TRBV12-4,TRBJ2-2,many,CASSLASTGELFF,TGTGCCAGCAGTTTAGCTAGTACCGGGGAGCTGTTTTTT
-,TRBV5-4,TRBJ2-1,-,CASGRGPQGEQFF,TGTGCCAGCGGCCGGGGGCCCCAGGGTGAGCAGTTCTTC
-,TRBV29-1,TRBJ2-1,few,CSVRGLADRSYNEQFF,TGCAGCGTGAGGGGGCTAGCGGATCGCTCCTACAATGAGCAGTTCTTC
-,TRBV12-3/TRBV12-4,TRBJ2-7,few,CASSLDIPSYEQYF,TGTGCCAGCAGTCTGGACATCCCGTCCTACGAGCAGTACTTC
-,TRBV19,TRBJ2-4,few,CASSILASQAKNIQYF,TGTGCCAGTAGTATTTTGGCTTCTCAAGCCAAAAACATTCAGTACTTC
TRBD2,TRBV2,TRBJ2-3,few,CASTLAGSTDTQYF,TGTGCCAGCACCCTAGCGGGGAGCACAGATACGCAGTATTTT
-,TRBV7-2,TRBJ1-5,-,CASSPLRVGNQPQHF,TGTGCCAGCAGCCCCCTAAGGGTTGGCAATCAGCCCCAGCATTTT
-,TRBV7-9,TRBJ2-1,-,CASSRGGGYEQFF,TGTGCCAGCAGCCGCGGAGGTGGGTATGAGCAGTTCTTC
TRBD2,TRBV20-1,TRBJ2-1,many,CSASRGLAGYNEQFF,TGCAGTGCTAGTAGGGGACTAGCGGGATACAATGAGCAGTTCTTC
-,TRBV2,TRBJ2-3,many,CASSDSPLGDTQYF,TGTGCCAGCAGTGACTCACCTCTAGGCGATACGCAGTATTTT
TRBD2,TRBV3-1,TRBJ2-1,-,CASSHVGLAGGLINEQFF,TGTGCCAGCAGCCACGTCGGACTAGCGGGAGGGCTAATTAATGAGCAGTTCTTC
-,TRBV30,TRBJ1-1,few,CAWSENVGSAFF,TGTGCCTGGAGTGAGAATGTCGGTTCAGCTTTCTTT
-,TRBV5-1,TRBJ1-1,many,CASSLWGQNTEAFF,TGCGCCAGCAGCTTGTGGGGTCAGAACACTGAAGCTTTCTTT
-,TRBV6-1,TRBJ2-7,many,CASSQAASYEQYF,TGTGCCAGCAGCCAAGCGGCCTCCTACGAGCAGTACTTC
-,TRBV6-8,TRBJ2-1,-,CASSYSRTENEGGYNEQFF,TGTGCCAGCAGTTACTCGAGGACAGAAAACGAGGGGGGATACAATGAGCAGTTCTTC
-,TRBV6-1,TRBJ2-1,-,CASSPPMALADRNNEQFF,TGTGCCAGCAGTCCCCCAATGGCTCTGGCAGATCGTAACAATGAGCAGTTCTTC
TRBD2,TRBV14,TRBJ2-2,-,CASSPRASGNTGELFF,TGTGCCAGCAGCCCGCGGGCTAGCGGCAACACCGGGGAGCTGTTTTTT
-,TRBV7-2,TRBJ1-1,-,CASSLGVAVNTEAFF,TGTGCCAGCAGCTTAGGAGTGGCGGTGAACACTGAAGCTTTCTTT
-,TRBV12-3/TRBV12-4,TRBJ1-6,few,CASSFAGRDGSPLHF,TGTGCCAGCAGTTTCGCGGGCAGGGACGGCTCACCCCTCCACTTT
TRBD2,TRBV12-3/TRBV12-4,TRBJ2-5,few,CASSQRVLAAKETQYF,TGTGCCAGCAGTCAAAGGGTACTAGCGGCTAAAGAGACCCAGTACTTC
-,TRBV10-3,TRBJ2-3,many,CAISESAAGGGDTQYF,TGTGCCATCAGTGAGTCGGCAGCCGGAGGTGGAGATACGCAGTATTTT
-,TRBV7-9,TRBJ2-5,-,CASSFSGGGETQYF,TGTGCCAGCAGCTTTTCCGGGGGCGGAGAGACCCAGTACTTC
-,TRBV28,TRBJ1-2,few,CASKQNYGYTF,TGTGCCAGCAAGCAGAACTATGGCTACACCTTC
TRBD1,TRBV5-1,TRBJ2-7,-,CASSADRGLSYEQYF,TGCGCCAGCAGCGCTGACAGGGGGCTGTCCTACGAGCAGTACTTC
TRBD2,TRBV19,TRBJ2-5,many,CASSIRGLAGWQETQYF,TGTGCCAGTAGTATAAGAGGACTAGCGGGGTGGCAAGAGACCCAGTACTTC
-,TRBV6-4,TRBJ2-2,-,CASSDIPRDTGELFF,TGTGCCAGCAGTGACATCCCTCGGGACACCGGGGAGCTGTTTTTT
TRBD2,TRBV11-2,TRBJ2-2,-,CASSLRGRASGELFF,TGTGCCAGCAGCTTACGCGGGAGGGCCAGCGGGGAGCTGTTTTTT
-,TRBV3-1,TRBJ1-5,many,CASSQDLVLGNQPQHF,TGTGCCAGCAGCCAAGATTTGGTTTTAGGCAATCAGCCCCAGCATTTT
-,TRBV2,TRBJ1-5,many,CASSASNQPQHF,TGTGCCAGCAGTGCGAGCAATCAGCCCCAGCATTTT
-,TRBV5-1,TRBJ2-3,few,CASSIRSGTDTQYF,TGCGCCAGCAGCATCCGATCCGGCACAGATACGCAGTATTTT
-,TRBV25-1,TRBJ1-2,-,CASDPGAGGYTF,TGTGCCAGTGACCCAGGGGCGGGTGGCTACACCTTC
TRBD1,TRBV5-1,TRBJ2-6,-,CASSLGTGAFYGANVLTF,TGCGCCAGCAGCTTGGGAACAGGGGCTTTTTATGGGGCCAACGTCCTGACTTTC
TRBD2,TRBV12-5,TRBJ2-2,few,CATQRENGGELFF,TGTGCTACTCAGCGGGAGAATGGCGGGGAGCTGTTTTTT
-,TRBV6-2/TRBV6-3,TRBJ2-7,many,CASSGTLGSYEQYF,TGTGCCAGCTCAGGGACTCTGGGCTCCTACGAGCAGTACTTC
TRBD2,TRBV20-1,TRBJ2-7,-,CSASSGGPYEQYF,TGCAGTGCTAGCTCGGGAGGGCCGTACGAGCAGTACTTC
-,TRBV7-9,TRBJ2-3,-,CASRGFGTDTQYF,TGTGCCAGCAGGGGGTTCGGCACAGATACGCAGTATTTT
-,TRBV20-1,TRBJ1-6,few,CSARVQIDNSPLHF,TGCAGTGCTAGAGTGCAGATAGATAATTCACCCCTCCACTTT
TRBD2,TRBV5-1,TRBJ2-3,many,CASSPMLAGAGTDTQYF,TGCGCCAGCAGCCCGATGTTAGCGGGAGCGGGGACAGATACGCAGTATTTT
TRBD2,TRBV30,TRBJ2-1,-,CAWRRLAGGSSYNEQFF,TGTGCCTGGAGGCGGCTAGCGGGAGGGAGCTCCTACAATGAGCAGTTCTTC
-,TRBV7-2,TRBJ2-1,few,CASSFHRDNMEFF,TGTGCCAGCAGCTTTCACAGGGACAACATGGAGTTCTTC
TRBD1,TRBV12-3/TRBV12-4,TRBJ1-1,medium-sized,CASSPPGQGNTEAFF,TGTGCCAGCAGCCCCCCGGGACAGGGGAACACTGAAGCTTTCTTT
TRBD1,TRBV12-3/TRBV12-4,TRBJ1-6,few,CASSLAPGQNNSPLHF,TGTGCCAGCAGTTTAGCCCCGGGACAGAATAATTCACCCCTCCACTTT
TRBD1,TRBV20-1,TRBJ1-3,many,CSARADRGRGNTIYF,TGCAGTGCTAGAGCGGACAGGGGAAGGGGAAACACCATATATTTT
TRBD2,TRBV20-1,TRBJ2-1,few,CSATTSGSHNEQFF,TGCAGTGCTACGACTAGCGGGAGCCACAATGAGCAGTTCTTC
-,TRBV3-1,TRBJ2-7,many,CASSPGVGLEQYF,TGTGCCAGCAGCCCAGGAGTCGGGCTCGAGCAGTACTTC
-,TRBV5-1,TRBJ2-5,few,CASSMGGGDGETQYF,TGCGCCAGCAGCATGGGCGGAGGGGATGGAGAGACCCAGTACTTC
TRBD2,TRBV5-1,TRBJ2-1,many,CASSSGLASYNEQFF,TGCGCCAGCAGCTCGGGACTAGCCTCCTACAATGAGCAGTTCTTC
TRBD2,TRBV20-1,TRBJ2-3,few,CSAPPGLANTDTQYF,TGCAGTGCTCCCCCGGGACTAGCTAACACAGATACGCAGTATTTT
TRBD2,TRBV9,TRBJ2-1,-,CASSGRLADNEQFF,TGTGCCAGCAGCGGAAGACTAGCGGACAATGAGCAGTTCTTC
TRBD2,TRBV5-1,TRBJ2-2,-,CASSLGLLAGGDRELFF,TGCGCCAGCAGCTTGGGCCTACTCGCGGGAGGTGATCGGGAGCTGTTTTTT
-,TRBV11-1,TRBJ2-3,-,CASSRELANTQYF,TGTGCCAGCAGCCGAGAATTGGCGAATACGCAGTATTTT
-,TRBV7-7,TRBJ2-5,-,CASSLLVGRQETQYF,TGTGCTAGCAGCTTACTAGTGGGAAGACAAGAGACCCAGTACTTC